These 31 T cell receptor beta chains were all obtained from the same sample, sequenced in a study of human T cells and chemical hapten exposure. Time point: patch test 1, 2 weeks after DPC sensitization. Treatment reported: therapeutic diphenylcyclopropenone sensitization with weekly scalp DPC. TCRdb fed the RACE reads into MiXCR, producing one record per CDR3 protein. The top ten clones hold more than 1.1% of a sample with tens of thousands of distinct CDR3 sequences, 10% to 13% of them seen once. Source: whole blood, taken in connection with sensitization to the hapten diphenylcyclopropenone (DPC). Every receptor here comes from a woman aged 45-60 years with alopecia areata. Some clones in this sample may be carry-over from other donors' samples.

This clonotype was counted at least ten times. This sequence joins TRBV20-1 and TRBJ2-3; D is uncertain. CDR1 is DFQATT and CDR2 is SNEGSKA in the germline V gene (reference sequence). The CDR3 consists of 12 residues. The germline V and J ends were trimmed by 3 bases and 6 bases, with 10 bases remaining between them. CDR3 protein: CSARGSHDTQYF. CDR3 in DNA: TGCAGTGCTAGGGGCTCTCACGATACGCAGTATTTT.

This clonotype showed up just a few times. The chain employs TRBV6-5 and TRBJ2-5; 16 bases fit TRBD2. There are 18 residues in the CDR3. The V and J ends lost 7 bases and 2 bases, in that order; junction bases with no gene match: 10. Germline lookup yields CDR1 MNHEY and CDR2 SVGAGI. This CDR3 is CASTPLGLAGGLQETQYF. CDR3 nucleotide sequence: TGTGCCAGCACCCCCCTGGGACTAGCGGGAGGGCTACAAGAGACCCAGTACTTC.

This clonotype was picked up a small number of times. V usage is TRBV2 and J usage is TRBJ2-3; TRBD1 aligns across 9 bases. Germline-derived CDR1 and CDR2 are SNHLY and FYNNEI. This CDR3 contains 15 residues. The J segment lost 5 bases and the V segment lost 0 bases, leaving 3 bases of the junction unmatched. CDR3 loop: CASSEADRGGDTQYF. The CDR3 DNA follows: TGTGCCAGCAGTGAAGCGGACAGGGGAGGAGATACGCAGTATTTT.

This clonotype was seen ten or more times. V is TRBV7-8 and J is TRBJ2-7; 7 bases are a match to TRBD1. Germline loops: CDR1 SGHVS, CDR2 FQNEAQ. The CDR3 runs 16 residues. V shed 1 base, J shed 3 bases, and the junction held 9 bases outside the gene matches. The CDR3: CASSLDWTGSYYEQYF. The CDR3 DNA reads TGTGCCAGCAGCTTAGACTGGACAGGTTCCTACTACGAGCAGTACTTC. Complete variable domain (other parts from reference TRBV7-8 and TRBJ2-7): GAGVSQSPRYKVAKRGQDVALRCDPISGHVSLFWYQQALGQGPEFLTYFQNEAQLDKSGLPSDRFFAERPEGSVSTLKIQRTQQEDSAVYLCASSLDWTGSYYEQYFGPGTRLTVT.

The chain joins TRBV20-1 to TRBJ2-7; D is ambiguous. V lost 8 bases and J 2 bases, leaving 13 bases between the germline ends. The germline V gene has CDR1 DFQATT and CDR2 SNEGSKA (reference sequence). This CDR3 comprises 12 residues. CDR3 region: CSIVPDTYEQYF. The CDR3 DNA sequence: TGCAGTATCGTGCCAGATACCTACGAGCAGTACTTC.

V is TRBV7-2 and J is TRBJ1-5; no definite D call. Germline CDR1 reads SGHTA; CDR2 reads FQGNSA. This CDR3 contains 14 residues. V gave up 4 bases and J gave up 5 bases, with 12 bases separating them. CDR3 coding DNA: TGTGCCAGCAGCTCCGGTCCGGGCTATCAGCCCCAGCATTTT. Translation: CASSSGPGYQPQHF.

This clonotype was counted a few times. This sequence joins TRBV2 and TRBJ2-1, with TRBD2 identical over 8 bases. This CDR3 spans 15 amino acids. In germline, CDR1 is SNHLY, CDR2 FYNNEI. V was pared by 6 bases and J by 9 bases, with 13 bases of the junction left unmatched. CDR3 sequence (DNA): TGTGCCAGCAGAATAAGTAGCGGGATGGTAGGTGAGCAGTTCTTC. It is translated as CASRISSGMVGEQFF.

This clonotype occurred many times. V usage is TRBV29-1 and J usage is TRBJ2-2, with 10 bases that match TRBD1. Trimming removed 4 bases from V and 1 base from J; junction bases left unmatched: 6. Per the germline V gene, CDR1 is SQVTM and CDR2 is ANQGSEA. CDR3 length equals 16 residues. The CDR3 spells CSVVGRDRGNTGELFF. The CDR3 DNA reads TGCAGCGTTGTCGGTCGGGACAGGGGGAACACCGGGGAGCTGTTTTTT.

The chain recombines TRBV6-2 or TRBV6-3 with TRBJ2-7; 7 bases agree with TRBD2. The trim removed 2 bases at V and 3 bases at J, leaving 10 bases unmatched. Germline V CDR1 and CDR2: MNHEY, SVGEGT. The CDR3 spans 16 residues. CDR3 coding DNA: TGTGCCAGCAGTTACCTCCGGCTAGCGGTTCTCTACGAGCAGTACTTC. Its translation: CASSYLRLAVLYEQYF.

The table lists this clonotype with many counts. The chain combines TRBV7-8 with TRBJ1-3, with 7 positions matching TRBD1. This CDR3 spans 15 amino acids. Trimming cost V 5 bases and J 4 bases; bases outside gene matches: 8. Germline V gives CDR1 SGHVS, CDR2 FQNEAQ. CDR3 nucleotide sequence: TGTGCCAGCAGCCTTACAGGGGTCTCAGGAAACACCATATATTTT. It is translated as CASSLTGVSGNTIYF.

CDR3 in amino acids: CASSLEGRSETTEAFF. The CDR3 nucleotides read TGCGCCAGCAGCTTGGAGGGCCGGTCCGAGACCACTGAAGCTTTCTTT. V is TRBV5-1 and J is TRBJ1-1, with unresolved D. V lost 0 bases and J 4 bases, leaving 16 bases between the germline ends. The length of the CDR3 is 16 residues. The germline V gene has CDR1 SGHRS and CDR2 YFSETQ.

V gene TRBV5-4 combines with J gene TRBJ2-3; D possibly corresponds to TRBD2 (6 bases). Germline CDR1 SGHNT, CDR2 YYREEE (reference sequence). V lost 4 bases and J 4 bases, leaving 13 bases between the germline ends. This CDR3 has 14 residues. The chain's CDR3 is CASSIGGRADTQYF. CDR3 nucleotide sequence: TGTGCCAGCAGCATCGGGGGTCGGGCAGATACGCAGTATTTT.

The chain is built from TRBV7-3 and TRBJ2-3, with 12 bases fitting TRBD2. With V trimmed by 2 bases and J by 5 bases, 2 bases remained unmatched. The CDR3 contains 15 residues. Germline V lookup: CDR1 SGHTA, CDR2 FQGTGA. CDR3 sequence (DNA): TGTGCCAGCAGCTTACTAGCGGGAGGGCAAGATACGCAGTATTTT. Translating gives CASSLLAGGQDTQYF.

This clonotype was recorded at least ten times. This chain uses TRBV9 with TRBJ2-2; tentatively, D is TRBD1 (5 bases). Germline CDR1 is SGDLS and CDR2 is YYNGEE. The CDR3 is 13 residues long. Trimming left V 6 bases short and J 4 bases short, with 10 bases between. The CDR3 DNA reads TGTGCCAGCAACGGACACCCCACCGGGGAGCTGTTTTTT. Translated: CASNGHPTGELFF.

This clonotype was seen many times. The chain carries TRBV7-2 and TRBJ2-2; 10 nucleotides line up with TRBD1. Trimming removed 6 bases from V and 5 bases from J; junction bases left unmatched: 6. Germline values: CDR1 SGHTA, CDR2 FQGNSA. This CDR3 spans 15 amino acids. The CDR3, as DNA: TGTGCCAGCAGACCTAGACAGGGGGCAACCGGGGAGCTGTTTTTT. This codes for CASRPRQGATGELFF.

This clonotype was recorded at least ten times. The V gene is TRBV7-7, the J gene TRBJ2-5; 8 bases line up with TRBD2. The CDR3 extends over 11 amino acids. CDR1 is SSHAT and CDR2 is FNYEAQ in the germline V gene (reference sequence). For the CDR3, the DNA is TGTGCGAGCGGGAGTGGAGAGACCCAGTACTTC. It translates to CASGSGETQYF.

Notes on this clonotype: A clone one base away is much larger, so this may be a read error. The V gene is TRBV2, the J gene TRBJ1-4, with a weak D call TRBD1 (5 bases). CDR1 is SNHLY, CDR2 FYNNEI, per germline. The CDR3 has 12 amino acids. The CDR3 loop reads CVSAQEDEKLFF. CDR3 nucleotides: TGTGTCAGCGCACAGGAGGATGAAAAACTGTTTTTT.

This sequence joins TRBV5-1 and TRBJ2-2; 11 bases are shared with TRBD2. The germline V gene encodes CDR1 SGHRS and CDR2 YFSETQ. The CDR3 runs to 19 residues. V lost 1 base and J lost 4; bases outside the gene matches: 12. CDR3 in amino acids: CASSLWGTSGASGTGELFF. CDR3 DNA: TGCGCCAGCAGCTTGTGGGGGACTAGCGGAGCTTCGGGCACCGGGGAGCTGTTTTTT.

This clonotype was detected only a few times. The chain combines TRBV20-1 with TRBJ1-1, with D unresolved. Trimming stripped 5 bases from V and 1 base from J, with 14 bases between. CDR3 length: 14 amino acids. Germline loops: CDR1 DFQATT, CDR2 SNEGSKA (reference sequence). This CDR3 reads CSAWSLDGNTEAFF. For the CDR3, the DNA is TGCAGTGCTTGGTCCCTGGACGGGAACACTGAAGCTTTCTTT.

The rearrangement joins TRBV18 to TRBJ2-7, with TRBD1 matching 10 bases. This CDR3 has 16 residues. CDR1 KGHSH and CDR2 LQKENI come from the germline V gene. J lost 3 bases, V lost 0 bases, and 5 bases had no gene match. CDR3 coding DNA: TGTGCCAGCTCACCACCGTCGGGACAGGGGAACTACGAGCAGTACTTC. This translates into CASSPPSGQGNYEQYF.

The chain recombines TRBV12-3 or TRBV12-4 with TRBJ2-5; perhaps D is TRBD1 or TRBD2 (6 bases each). V dropped 7 bases and J dropped 4 bases, with 13 bases sitting between them. CDR3 length: 13 amino acids. CDR3 in amino acids: CASIGGPGETQYF. The DNA for the CDR3 is TGTGCCAGCATTGGGGGGCCAGGAGAGACCCAGTACTTC.

This clonotype was recorded a few times. The V call is TRBV7-9, the J call TRBJ2-7; 12 nucleotides agree with TRBD1. The CDR3 runs 17 residues. The V gene end was trimmed by 4 bases and the J gene end by 4 bases; junction bases not matched to a gene: 11. The germline gives CDR1 SEHNR, CDR2 FQNEAQ (reference sequence). Here the CDR3 reads CASSSGQGARLEYEQYF. CDR3 coding DNA: TGTGCCAGCAGCTCGGGACAGGGGGCGAGACTGGAGTACGAGCAGTACTTC. The full variable domain, in which reference TRBV7-9 and TRBJ2-7 provide the parts outside the CDR3, is DTGVSQNPRHKITKRGQNVTFRCDPISEHNRLYWYRQTLGQGPEFLTYFQNEAQLEKSRLLSDRFSAERPKGSFSTLEIQRTEQGDSAMYLCASSSGQGARLEYEQYFGPGTRLTVT.

The table lists this clonotype with a few counts. The chain combines TRBV9 with TRBJ2-7, with a tentative D call TRBD2 (6 bases). Germline V gene sequence: CDR1 SGDLS, CDR2 YYNGEE. The V and J ends lost 0 bases and 5 bases respectively, with 15 bases between them. The CDR3 runs 15 residues. CDR3 bases: TGTGCCAGCAGCGTAGATCCCACTAGCAGACACGAGCAGTACTTC. It codes for CASSVDPTSRHEQYF.

This clonotype was seen more than once but under ten times. This sequence joins TRBV29-1 and TRBJ2-1, with D possibly being TRBD1 (7 bases). Trimming took 4 bases from V and 4 from J, leaving 14 bases between them. This CDR3 spans 14 amino acids. The germline CDR1 and CDR2 sequences are SQVTM and ANQGSEA. CDR3 amino acids: CSVGGGGAYNEQFF. DNA of the CDR3: TGCAGCGTTGGCGGAGGGGGCGCGTACAATGAGCAGTTCTTC.

This clonotype was seen only a few times. The chain employs TRBV11-2 and TRBJ2-5; 7 bases line up with TRBD1. J lost 1 base, V lost 5 bases, and 4 bases had no gene match. The CDR3 has 14 amino acids. Germline CDR1 SGHAT, CDR2 FQNNGV. This chain's CDR3 is CASSNRDSQETQYF. The CDR3 nucleotides read TGTGCCAGCAGCAACCGGGACAGCCAAGAGACCCAGTACTTC. Filled out from reference TRBV11-2 and TRBJ2-5, the complete variable domain reads EAGVAQSPRYKIIEKRQSVAFWCNPISGHATLYWYQQILGQGPKLLIQFQNNGVVDDSQLPKDRFSAERLKGVDSTLKIQPAKLEDSAVYLCASSNRDSQETQYFGPGTRLLVL.

This clonotype has just a few counts. The gene calls are TRBV7-3 and TRBJ1-1, with TRBD1 as a possible D gene (5 bases). This CDR3 region has 14 residues. Germline CDR1 is SGHTA and CDR2 is FQGTGA. Trimming removed 6 bases from V and 1 base from J, with 12 bases in between. CDR3 nucleotides: TGTGCCAGCAGTTTCGGACAAGCGAACACTGAAGCTTTCTTT. Amino acids: CASSFGQANTEAFF. Together with reference TRBV7-3 and TRBJ1-1, the CDR3 gives the full variable domain: GAGVSQTPSNKVTEKGKYVELRCDPISGHTALYWYRQSLGQGPEFLIYFQGTGAADDSGLPNDRFFAVRPEGSVSTLKIQRTERGDSAVYLCASSFGQANTEAFFGQGTRLTVV.

V and J are TRBV27 and TRBJ2-7; TRBD1 is a possible D gene (6 bases). The V end was cut by 7 bases, the J end by 0 bases, with 22 bases between. The CDR3 is 17 residues long. Germline CDR1 reads MNHEY; CDR2 reads SMNVEV (reference sequence). The CDR3 region has the DNA TGTGCCAGCACCCCCCCCTCCCAAAAGACAGGCTCCTACGAGCAGTACTTC. Translated, it gives CASTPPSQKTGSYEQYF.

The V and J genes are TRBV2 and TRBJ2-1; TRBD1 matches at 8 bases. Germline assignment: CDR1 SNHLY and CDR2 FYNNEI. The J segment lost 1 base and the V segment lost 6 bases, leaving 2 bases of the junction unmatched. The CDR3 is 14 amino acids. For the CDR3, the DNA is TGTGCCAGCAGCGGACAGGGATCCTACAATGAGCAGTTCTTC. Protein sequence: CASSGQGSYNEQFF.

Worth noting for this clonotype: A single base separates this from a much larger clone, so it may be a read error. V usage is TRBV20-1 and J usage is TRBJ2-7, with 13 positions matching TRBD2. The CDR3 length is 13 residues. Germline CDR1 reads DFQATT; CDR2 reads SNEGSKA (reference sequence). CDR3 in amino acids: CGVRTSGSVEQYF. The CDR3 DNA reads as TGCGGTGTTCGGACTAGCGGGAGTGTCGAGCAGTACTTC.

The rearrangement uses TRBV11-2 and TRBJ2-1; D is unclear. This CDR3 has 15 amino acids. The germline V and J ends were trimmed by 1 base and 3 bases, with 10 bases remaining between them. Germline-derived CDR1 and CDR2 are SGHAT and FQNNGV. The DNA for the CDR3 is TGTGCCAGCAGCTTAGTCTGGGGTGGCTACAATGAGCAGTTCTTC. This gives the protein CASSLVWGGYNEQFF.

This chain links TRBV29-1 with TRBJ2-1; 7 bases match TRBD2. The junction had 4 bases not matched to a gene; V was cut back by 4 bases and J by 1 base. Germline CDR1 and CDR2: SQVTM and ANQGSEA. The CDR3 extends over 14 amino acids. The CDR3 loop reads CSVVWGGSYNEQFF. For the CDR3, the DNA is TGCAGCGTTGTCTGGGGGGGTTCCTACAATGAGCAGTTCTTC.